This TCR beta chain came from a study of T cells in Graves' hyperthyroidism and ophthalmopathy. From RNA transcripts, TCR beta CDR3 regions were amplified. The HTBI primer set was used in a first-round RT-PCR of the TCR CDR3. TCRdb processed the multiplex PCR reads anew with MiXCR; each CDR3 protein has one entry. The table shows approximately 700,000 distinct CDR3 sequences, with roughly 17% occurring only once. Per germline, CDR1 LNHDA and CDR2 SQIVND (reference sequence). The CDR3 runs 13 residues. Trimming pared 4 bases from V and 5 bases from J, leaving 9 bases between. Input material: blood. The V call is TRBV19, the J call TRBJ2-1; D is uncertain. The receptor was derived from a man younger than 30 with Graves' hyperthyroidism. The CDR3 protein is CASSKNPNNEQFF. The CDR3 DNA reads TGTGCCAGTAGTAAAAACCCTAACAATGAGCAGTTCTTC. Supplemented by reference TRBV19 and TRBJ2-1, the full variable domain reads DGGITQSPKYLFRKEGQNVTLSCEQNLNHDAMYWYRQDPGQGLRLIYYSQIVNDFQKGDIAEGYSVSREKKESFPLTVTSAQKNPTAFYLCASSKNPNNEQFFGPGTRLTVL.